These T cell receptor beta chains were read from a single sample in a study of shared clonotypes between healthy human individuals. Assay: immunoSEQ multiplex PCR; the TCRdb copy retains only in-frame clones and omits some. The sample shows about 480,000 clones, 60% to 80% of them seen only once. The sample was PBMCs. These receptors were taken from a woman aged 40-49 years in good health. Some clones in this sample may be carry-over from other donors' samples. The CDR3 runs from the conserved cysteine through the conserved F or W. A D gene is named only where the DNA matches it firmly. Rows give clone size only sometimes, using once, few, many, or a class for an expanded clone.

v_call	j_call	clone_size	d_call	cdr3_aa	cdr3_nt
TRBV5-1	TRBJ1-2	NA	NA	CASSLGSRAAQGYTF	TGCGCCAGCAGCTTGGGTAGCAGGGCCGCTCAGGGCTACACCTTC
TRBV6-5	TRBJ1-3	many	NA	CASTPGGSGNTIYF	TGTGCCAGTACCCCAGGCGGCTCTGGAAACACCATATATTTT
TRBV18	TRBJ1-3	NA	NA	CASSLAGTARNTIYF	TGTGCCAGCTCACTGGCCGGGACCGCAAGAAACACCATATATTTT
TRBV5-4	TRBJ1-2	NA	NA	CASSLGYGYTF	TGTGCCAGCAGCTTGGGTTATGGCTACACCTTC
TRBV27	TRBJ2-3	NA	NA	CASSFSSTDTQYF	TGTGCCAGCAGTTTCTCTAGCACAGATACGCAGTATTTT
TRBV7-8	TRBJ2-5	NA	TRBD1	CASSLGTGAEETQYF	TGTGCCAGCAGCTTAGGGACAGGGGCGGAAGAGACCCAGTACTTC
TRBV6-6	TRBJ2-7	few	TRBD2	CASSYSASGYEQYF	TGTGCCAGCAGTTACAGCGCTAGCGGGTACGAGCAGTACTTC
TRBV28	TRBJ2-2	NA	NA	CASTSRPMNTGELFF	TGTGCCAGCACCTCGAGGCCCATGAACACCGGGGAGCTGTTTTTT
TRBV19	TRBJ2-7	NA	NA	CASSSHTQGEQYF	TGTGCCAGTAGTTCACATACACAAGGCGAGCAGTACTTC
TRBV4-2	TRBJ1-2	NA	NA	CASSQELAGLNAGGYTF	TGTGCCAGCAGCCAAGAATTGGCAGGGCTCAATGCGGGAGGCTACACCTTC
TRBV30	TRBJ1-2	NA	NA	CAWSVPGVTDYGYTF	TGTGCCTGGAGTGTACCCGGGGTTACGGACTATGGCTACACCTTC
TRBV19	TRBJ2-3	NA	TRBD1	CASSSRRDRGTDTQYF	TGTGCCAGTAGTTCACGCCGGGACAGGGGCACAGATACGCAGTATTTT
TRBV9	TRBJ1-4	NA	NA	CASSAALQLMKNCFF	NA
TRBV6-1	TRBJ1-3	NA	NA	CASRLVGNTIYF	TGTGCCAGCAGACTAGTCGGAAACACCATATATTTT
TRBV5-1	TRBJ1-1	NA	NA	CASSLALDTWNTEAFF	TGCGCCAGCAGCTTGGCGCTGGACACCTGGAACACTGAAGCTTTCTTT
TRBV7-3	TRBJ2-2	NA	NA	CASSLTRTGNTEELFF	TGTGCCAGCAGCTTAACAAGGACTGGAAACACCGAGGAGCTGTTTTTT
TRBV28	TRBJ2-7	once	NA	CASRLGGGSSYEQYF	TGTGCCAGCAGATTAGGAGGGGGTAGCTCCTACGAGCAGTACTTC
TRBV7-9	TRBJ2-2	once	TRBD1	CASSLSGGFRTGELFF	TGTGCCAGCAGCTTATCAGGGGGCTTCCGCACCGGGGAGCTGTTTTTT
TRBV18	TRBJ1-1	NA	TRBD1	CASSYGQGRTEAFF	TGTGCCAGCTCCTATGGACAGGGGAGAACTGAAGCTTTCTTT
TRBV19	TRBJ2-1	NA	TRBD2	CASSIDLWASGRDNEQFF	TGTGCCAGTAGTATAGATCTATGGGCTAGCGGGAGGGACAATGAGCAGTTCTTC
TRBV9	TRBJ2-2	NA	NA	CASRTSSTGELFF	TGTGCCAGCAGAACCAGCAGCACCGGGGAGCTGTTTTTT
TRBV28	TRBJ2-7	NA	TRBD2	CASSSTSGNYEQYF	TGTGCCAGCAGTTCGACTAGCGGGAACTACGAGCAGTACTTC
TRBV9	TRBJ2-1	NA	TRBD2	CASSVAKGLAGGPRNEQFF	TGTGCCAGCAGCGTAGCCAAGGGACTAGCGGGAGGGCCTCGGAATGAGCAGTTCTTC
TRBV27	TRBJ2-2	NA	TRBD2	CASSLSASGSIGELFF	TGTGCCAGCAGTTTATCGGCTAGCGGGAGTATCGGGGAGCTGTTTTTT
TRBV19	TRBJ2-7	NA	TRBD1	CASSPGQQVYEQYF	TGTGCCAGTAGCCCGGGACAGCAGGTCTACGAGCAGTACTTC
TRBV9	TRBJ2-7	NA	TRBD1	CASSGETGGASEQYF	TGTGCCAGCAGCGGAGAAACAGGGGGCGCTTCCGAGCAGTACTTC
TRBV19	TRBJ2-2	NA	NA	CASKARHTGELFF	TGTGCCAGTAAGGCTAGACACACCGGGGAGCTGTTTTTT
TRBV5-6	TRBJ2-7	NA	TRBD2	CASSSPGLEYEQYF	TGTGCCAGCAGCTCACCGGGACTAGAGTACGAGCAGTACTTC
TRBV10-1	TRBJ2-2	many	TRBD2	CARPPAASGRRYTGELFF	TGCGCCCGCCCGCCGGCGGCTAGCGGGAGGCGGTACACCGGGGAGCTGTTTTTT
TRBV9	TRBJ1-2	NA	TRBD1	CASSPTRTGSSYGYTF	TGTGCCAGCAGCCCGACCCGGACAGGGAGTAGCTATGGCTACACCTTC
TRBV7-8	TRBJ2-2	NA	NA	CASTPGGNTGELFF	TGTGCCAGCACCCCCGGCGGGAACACCGGGGAGCTGTTTTTT
TRBV29-1	TRBJ2-3	NA	NA	CSVDSLYSTDTQYF	TGCAGCGTTGATTCGCTATATAGCACAGATACGCAGTATTTT
TRBV10-2	TRBJ2-1	NA	TRBD2	CASSERQTSGRYNEQFF	TGCGCCAGCAGTGAGAGACAGACTAGCGGGAGGTACAATGAGCAGTTCTTC
TRBV5-1	TRBJ2-1	NA	TRBD2	CASSGASGSYNEQFF	TGCGCCAGCAGCGGGGCTAGCGGGTCCTACAATGAGCAGTTCTTC
TRBV16	TRBJ1-1	NA	NA	CASSQWARAAFF	TGTGCCAGCAGCCAATGGGCCAGGGCCGCTTTCTTT
TRBV2	TRBJ1-5	NA	NA	CASSEQGNQPQHF	TGTGCCAGCAGTGAGCAGGGGAATCAGCCCCAGCATTTT
TRBV30	TRBJ1-2	once	TRBD1	CAWMAGGWGGYTF	TGTGCCTGGATGGCAGGGGGCTGGGGTGGCTACACCTTC
TRBV7-2	TRBJ2-2	NA	NA	CASSLTAGNTGELFF	TGTGCCAGCAGCTTAACAGCGGGTAACACCGGGGAGCTGTTTTTT
TRBV4-2	TRBJ2-7	NA	TRBD2	CASSQVTSGNYEQYF	TGTGCCAGCAGCCAAGTTACTAGCGGGAACTACGAGCAGTACTTC
TRBV30	TRBJ2-7	NA	TRBD2	CAWSGTSGSSYEQYF	TGTGCCTGGAGCGGGACTAGCGGGAGCTCCTACGAGCAGTACTTC
TRBV27	TRBJ1-2	NA	NA	CASSPKAVYGYTF	TGTGCCAGCAGTCCGAAGGCGGTCTATGGCTACACCTTC